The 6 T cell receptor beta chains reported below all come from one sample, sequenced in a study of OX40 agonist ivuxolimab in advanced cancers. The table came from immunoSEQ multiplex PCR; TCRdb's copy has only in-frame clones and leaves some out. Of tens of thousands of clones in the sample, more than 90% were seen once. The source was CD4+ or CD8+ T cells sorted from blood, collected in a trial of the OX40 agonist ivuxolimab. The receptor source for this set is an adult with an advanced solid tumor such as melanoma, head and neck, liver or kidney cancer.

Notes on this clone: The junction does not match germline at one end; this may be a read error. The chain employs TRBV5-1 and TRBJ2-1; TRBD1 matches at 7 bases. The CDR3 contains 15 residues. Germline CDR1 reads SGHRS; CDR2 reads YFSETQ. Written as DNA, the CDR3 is TGCGCCAGCACCTTGGGACAGCTTTCCTACAATGAGCAGTTCTTC. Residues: CASTLGQLSYNEQFF.

The CDR3 sequence: CASSDRETQYF. The DNA of the CDR3 is TGTGCCAGCAGTGATCGGGAGACCCAGTACTTC. This chain links TRBV28 with TRBJ2-5; D is ambiguous. Looked up from germline, CDR1 is MDHEN and CDR2 is SYDVKM. V was shortened by 5 bases and J by 5 bases, with 6 bases between the two germline ends. The CDR3 loop spans 11 amino acids.

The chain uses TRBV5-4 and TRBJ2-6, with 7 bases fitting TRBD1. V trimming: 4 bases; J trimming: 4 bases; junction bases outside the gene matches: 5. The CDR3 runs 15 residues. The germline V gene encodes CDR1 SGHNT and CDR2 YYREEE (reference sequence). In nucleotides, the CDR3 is TGTGCCAGCAGCACCACAGGGGCCGGGGCCAACGTCCTGACTTTC. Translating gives CASSTTGAGANVLTF.

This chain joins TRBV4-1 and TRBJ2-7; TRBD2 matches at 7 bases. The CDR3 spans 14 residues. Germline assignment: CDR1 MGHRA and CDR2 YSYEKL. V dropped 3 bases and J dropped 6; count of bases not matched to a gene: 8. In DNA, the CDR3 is TGCGCCAGCAGCCAGCCTGGAGCGGGACTCGAGCAGTACTTC. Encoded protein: CASSQPGAGLEQYF.

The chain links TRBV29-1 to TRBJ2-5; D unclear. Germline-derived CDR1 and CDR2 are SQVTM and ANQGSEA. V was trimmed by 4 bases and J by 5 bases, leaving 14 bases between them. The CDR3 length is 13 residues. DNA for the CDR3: TGCAGCGTTGTCCTACAAACTAAGGAGACCCAGTACTTC. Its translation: CSVVLQTKETQYF.

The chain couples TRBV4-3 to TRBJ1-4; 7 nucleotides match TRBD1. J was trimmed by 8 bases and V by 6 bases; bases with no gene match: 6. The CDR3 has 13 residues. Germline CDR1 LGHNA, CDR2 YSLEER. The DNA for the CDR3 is TGCGCCAGCAGAGGGGGCTGGGAAGAAAAACTGTTTTTT. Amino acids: CASRGGWEEKLFF.